Listed below are T cell receptor beta chains from one sample, sequenced in a study of T-cell reconstitution after alpha-beta-depleted transplantation in children. TCRdb reanalysed the PCR reads using MiXCR and keeps one entry per CDR3 protein. In the table there are about 230,000 distinct CDR3 sequences, under 9.5% of which are singletons. The material was PBMCs from the stem cell graft donor, obtained from the stem cell graft. The receptor source for this set is a human donor who donated a stem cell graft to a child with acute lymphoblastic leukemia. The CDR3 runs from the conserved cysteine through the conserved F or W. Each record gives: J gene, V gene, clone size, D gene, CDR3 protein, CDR3 DNA. A D gene is named only where the DNA matches it firmly. For some rows the clone size is stated as once, few or many, or as a class when expanded; others skip it.

TRBJ2-1 TRBV7-2 many - CASSSTRASDEQFF TGTGCCAGCAGCTCCACTAGGGCGTCGGATGAGCAGTTCTTC
TRBJ1-5 TRBV23-1 - - CASSQKTVSNQPQHF TGCGCCAGCAGTCAGAAGACGGTTAGCAATCAGCCCCAGCATTTT
TRBJ2-2 TRBV7-2 - - CASSSFSLSGELFF TGTGCCAGCAGCTCATTCTCTTTGTCCGGGGAGCTGTTTTTT
TRBJ2-7 TRBV20-1 - TRBD2 CSAPDLLAGVSYEQYF TGCAGTGCTCCTGACCTACTAGCGGGGGTCTCCTACGAGCAGTACTTC
TRBJ1-3 TRBV12-3/TRBV12-4 - - CASSLIGHSGNTIYF TGTGCCAGCAGTTTGATAGGCCACTCTGGAAACACCATATATTTT
TRBJ2-2 TRBV5-1 - - CASSLVEAPGDTGELFF TGCGCCAGCAGCTTGGTAGAGGCCCCTGGGGACACCGGGGAGCTGTTTTTT
TRBJ2-7 TRBV12-3/TRBV12-4 many - CASRGTYEQYF TGTGCCAGCAGGGGTACCTACGAGCAGTACTTC
TRBJ1-2 TRBV7-9 few - CASSFPRWGYGYTF TGTGCCAGCAGCTTCCCTCGGTGGGGGTATGGCTACACCTTC
TRBJ1-2 TRBV7-2 few - CASSPGDRQFWGYTF TGTGCCAGCAGCCCCGGGGACCGGCAGTTTTGGGGCTACACCTTC
TRBJ2-3 TRBV5-6 - TRBD2 CASSPSGGDTDTQYF TGTGCCAGCAGCCCGAGCGGGGGAGACACAGATACGCAGTATTTT
TRBJ2-5 TRBV19 many - CASSSQGGRGTQYF TGTGCCAGTAGTAGCCAGGGGGGTCGTGGGACCCAGTACTTC
TRBJ2-1 TRBV24-1 many - CATSDPRGNEQFF TGTGCCACCAGTGACCCAAGGGGCAATGAGCAGTTCTTC
TRBJ2-6 TRBV14 - - CASSETGDFSGANVLTF TGTGCCAGCAGCGAAACAGGGGACTTCTCTGGGGCCAACGTCCTGACTTTC
TRBJ2-3 TRBV6-5 few - CASSYRGYTDTQYF TGTGCCAGCAGTTATAGGGGCTACACAGATACGCAGTATTTT
TRBJ1-1 TRBV2 many - CARQGSSNTEAFF TGTGCCAGACAGGGCTCATCGAACACTGAAGCTTTCTTT
TRBJ2-3 TRBV7-2 - TRBD2 CASSPQGLADTDTQYF TGTGCCAGCAGCCCGCAGGGACTAGCGGACACAGATACGCAGTATTTT
TRBJ2-1 TRBV12-3/TRBV12-4 - TRBD2 CASSSVGGNEQFF TGTGCCAGCAGTTCCGTCGGGGGGAATGAGCAGTTCTTC
TRBJ1-6 TRBV4-2 - - CASSSPGDNSPLHF TGTGCCAGCAGCTCTCCCGGAGATAATTCACCCCTCCACTTT
TRBJ1-5 TRBV12-3/TRBV12-4 many - CASSLPENQPQHF TGTGCCAGCAGTTTACCAGAGAATCAGCCCCAGCATTTT
TRBJ1-1 TRBV6-6 few - CASSYSMGQEAFF TGTGCCAGCAGTTACTCGATGGGTCAGGAAGCTTTCTTT
TRBJ2-3 TRBV11-2 - TRBD2 CASSYLGWLAGGSTDTQYF TGTGCCAGCAGTTACCTAGGTTGGCTAGCGGGGGGTTCCACAGATACGCAGTATTTT
TRBJ1-5 TRBV5-1 few TRBD1 CASSLEPGQGLPQHF TGCGCCAGCAGCTTGGAGCCGGGACAGGGTTTGCCCCAGCATTTT
TRBJ1-1 TRBV19 many TRBD1 CASSWDYEGQGSIGPEAFF TGTGCCAGTAGTTGGGACTACGAGGGACAGGGTTCAATAGGCCCCGAAGCTTTCTTT
TRBJ2-1 TRBV20-1 - TRBD1 CSAPRPGQTYNEQFF TGCAGTGCCCCTAGACCGGGACAGACCTACAATGAGCAGTTCTTC
TRBJ2-7 TRBV7-2 few - CASRRPTADKQYF TGTGCCAGCAGACGACCGACCGCGGATAAGCAGTACTTC
TRBJ1-5 TRBV2 - - CASSPIDGSNQPQHF TGTGCCAGCAGTCCTATCGACGGGAGCAATCAGCCCCAGCATTTT
TRBJ2-5 TRBV30 - - CAWSEETQYF TGTGCCTGGAGTGAAGAGACCCAGTACTTC
TRBJ2-1 TRBV6-2/TRBV6-3 - - CASSYAHNEQFF TGTGCCAGCAGTTACGCCCACAATGAGCAGTTCTTC
TRBJ1-5 TRBV5-8 few - CASSLQQGSNQPQHF TGTGCCAGCAGCTTGCAACAGGGTAGCAATCAGCCCCAGCATTTT
TRBJ1-1 TRBV24-1 few - CATRGAFEDTEAFF TGTGCCACCAGGGGGGCCTTTGAGGACACTGAAGCTTTCTTT
TRBJ2-7 TRBV20-1 few TRBD1 CSARGARTGFDEQYF TGCAGTGCTAGAGGTGCTCGGACAGGGTTTGACGAGCAGTACTTC
TRBJ1-5 TRBV15 - TRBD1 CATSSGQGWSQPQHF TGTGCCACCAGCAGCGGACAGGGATGGAGTCAGCCCCAGCATTTT
TRBJ1-2 TRBV6-2/TRBV6-3 few - CASSPPQLTYGYTF TGTGCCAGCAGCCCCCCGCAGCTTACATATGGCTACACCTTC
TRBJ1-6 TRBV7-8 few - CASSVDRGGDSPLHF TGTGCCAGCAGCGTAGACCGAGGAGGAGATTCACCCCTCCACTTT
TRBJ2-5 TRBV12-3/TRBV12-4 - - CASSPRDTAETQYF TGTGCCAGCAGTCCCCGGGACACGGCCGAGACCCAGTACTTC
TRBJ2-3 TRBV7-6 - TRBD2 CASSLGLSSGGTDTQYF TGTGCCAGCAGCTTAGGATTATCTAGCGGGGGGACAGATACGCAGTATTTT
TRBJ2-5 TRBV27 many TRBD2 CASSLKGQGLGQETQYF TGTGCCAGCAGTTTAAAAGGCCAGGGACTAGGCCAAGAGACCCAGTACTTC
TRBJ2-7 TRBV27 few TRBD1 CASMTGTGGIYEQYF TGTGCCAGCATGACCGGGACAGGGGGAATCTACGAGCAGTACTTC
TRBJ1-1 TRBV20-1 - - CSASGVVLNTEAFF TGCAGTGCTTCGGGGGTAGTTCTGAACACTGAAGCTTTCTTT
TRBJ1-6 TRBV25-1 few TRBD1 CASSEPTGGSSPLHF TGTGCCAGCAGTGAACCGACAGGGGGTTCGTCACCCCTCCACTTT
TRBJ1-3 TRBV7-9 - - CASRRTVSGNTIYF TGTGCCAGCAGGCGGACAGTCTCTGGAAACACCATATATTTT
TRBJ1-3 TRBV12-3/TRBV12-4 - - CASSPLRSSGNTIYF TGTGCCAGCAGTCCTTTAAGGAGCTCTGGAAACACCATATATTTT